This T cell receptor (beta chain) was sequenced in a study of T cell repertoires in cytomegalovirus infection. Overall study: The study used recently identified HLA-C-restricted and well-studied HLA-B-restricted CMV epitopes. TCR beta signatures that were public indicated CMV infection and matching HLA type.

Turning to this clonotype: Its antigen is not identified.

TCRdb used MiXCR to reprocess the reads, holding one entry per CDR3 protein. Among some 350,000 distinct CDR3 sequences listed, nearly 35% were seen once. V lost 6 bases and J 6 bases, leaving 8 bases between the germline ends. The CDR3 contains 12 residues. The germline V gene has CDR1 SGHAT and CDR2 FQNNGV. The chain links TRBV11-2 to TRBJ2-2, with D hard to call. The sequence was collected from a human donor in good health (CMV status not recorded). Some clones in this sample may be carry-over from other donors' samples. This sample comprised cultured PBMCs, obtained from culture after CMV antigen stimulation. CDR3 sequence reads: CASRGWAGELFF. Written as DNA, the CDR3 is TGTGCCAGCAGGGGGTGGGCCGGGGAGCTGTTTTTT.